This T cell receptor beta chain was sequenced for a study of T cells in Graves' hyperthyroidism and ophthalmopathy. In the study overall: Peripheral blood sampling occurred at initial diagnosis, before any treatment.

From RNA transcripts, TCR beta CDR3 regions were amplified. The HTBI primer set drove a first-round RT-PCR of the TCR CDR3. TCRdb analysed the multiplex PCR reads with MiXCR anew, one entry per CDR3 protein. The table includes 500,000 to 550,000 distinct CDR3 sequences, about 20% detected once. This CDR3 has 14 amino acids. Trimming pared 1 base from V and 2 bases from J, leaving 8 bases between. CDR1 LGHNT and CDR2 FRNRAP come from the germline V gene. Each patient was aged 18 to 65 and had newly diagnosed hyperthyroidism of under 2 months' duration. An approximately 10 ml volume of fresh peripheral blood provided the PBMCs.

Sequences were obtained from blood. The TCR originated in a man between 18 and 29 years old with Graves' hyperthyroidism. This sequence joins TRBV12-5 and TRBJ1-2; D call uncertain. In DNA, the CDR3 is TGTGCTAGTGGTTTGGCCGACACGAACTATGGCTACACCTTC. This sequence encodes CASGLADTNYGYTF.